The rows below give T cell receptor beta chains drawn from one sample of a study of blood T cell repertoires in COVID-19. Data came from immunoSEQ multiplex PCR; TCRdb stores just in-frame clones and leaves some out. The table has 450,000 to 600,000 clones, around 90% seen once. Sample: PBMCs or T cells enriched from blood (not recorded which). These receptors were obtained from a woman younger than 30 who had recovered from COVID-19. Both conserved end residues are part of each CDR3. The D gene is left open where the match is weak. Clone size is shown for a subset of rows, as once, few, many or a class of expanded clone.

V gene	D gene	J gene	clone size	CDR3 DNA	CDR3 protein
TRBV5-1	TRBD1	TRBJ1-6	.	TGCGCCAGCAGCTCCAACAGGGGCCAGGGCTCACCCCTCCACTTT	CASSSNRGQGSPLHF
TRBV2	TRBD1	TRBJ2-2	.	TGTGCCAGCAGGGGACAGGCGAACACCGGGGAGCTGTTTTTT	CASRGQANTGELFF
TRBV12-3/TRBV12-4	.	TRBJ1-5	.	TGTGCCAGCAGTTTCGGCGGGTATCAGCCCCAGCATTTT	CASSFGGYQPQHF
TRBV24-1	.	TRBJ1-5	few	TGTGCCACCAGCGAATCCGGGGATCAGCCCCAGCATTTT	CATSESGDQPQHF
TRBV6-5	.	TRBJ1-4	.	TGTGCCAGCAGTTACACTAGAGACGAAAAACTGTTTTTT	CASSYTRDEKLFF
TRBV7-9	TRBD2	TRBJ2-3	.	TGTGCCAGCAGCAAAGATACCGGGACTAGCGGAAGCACAGATACGCAGTATTTT	CASSKDTGTSGSTDTQYF
TRBV5-1	.	TRBJ2-5	.	TGCGCCAGCAGCTTGGGGGCCGGCCGGGAGACCCAGTACTTC	CASSLGAGRETQYF
TRBV27	.	TRBJ1-1	once	TGTGCCAGCAGTTTGATAATAGGGGCTGAAGCTTTCTTT	CASSLIIGAEAFF
TRBV2	.	TRBJ1-4	.	TGTGCCAGCAGTGGCCGGGAAGTCGATAATGAAAAACTGTTTTTT	CASSGREVDNEKLFF
TRBV5-1	.	TRBJ2-7	.	TGCGCCAGCAGCCCCTCCGTAGGGCGGGACGAGCAGTACTTC	CASSPSVGRDEQYF
TRBV3-1/TRBV3-2	.	TRBJ2-1	.	TGTGCCAGCAGCCAAGTTGGAGGAGGGGCGGGGAGAAATGAGCAGTTCTTC	CASSQVGGGAGRNEQFF
TRBV19	.	TRBJ1-3	few	TGTGCCAGTAGTATAGGTATCGGGAGCTCTGGAAACACCATATATTTT	CASSIGIGSSGNTIYF
TRBV1	.	TRBJ1-4	.	TGCACCAGCAGCCAAGGGACAGGACTAACCCATGATGAAAAACTGTTTTTT	CTSSQGTGLTHDEKLFF
TRBV27	TRBD1	TRBJ2-1	.	TGTGCCAGCAGTTCCGGACAGGGGGGGTTCGGGTACAATGAGCAGTTCTTC	CASSSGQGGFGYNEQFF
TRBV3-1/TRBV3-2	.	TRBJ1-1	.	TGTGCCAGCAGCCAAGACAGGGTGTCACTGGAAGCTTTCTTT	CASSQDRVSLEAFF
TRBV5-1	TRBD1	TRBJ2-2	.	TGCGCCAGCAGCACCGGACAGGGGGATAACGGGGAGCTGTTTTTT	CASSTGQGDNGELFF
TRBV12-5	TRBD1	TRBJ2-2	.	TGTGCTAGTGGTTTGGTAGCCCAGGGGGTGACGAACACCGGGGAGCTGTTTTTT	CASGLVAQGVTNTGELFF
TRBV10-3	TRBD2	TRBJ2-1	.	TGTGCCATCAGTGACCGAACTAGCGGGGGTTACAATGAGCAGTTCTTC	CAISDRTSGGYNEQFF
TRBV28	TRBD1	TRBJ1-1	few	TGTGCCAGCAGCTGGGACAGGGAAGCTGAAGCTTTCTTT	CASSWDREAEAFF
TRBV12-5	TRBD1	TRBJ1-2	.	TGTGCTAGTGGCCCCCAGGACAGGGGGGGCAATGGCTACACCTTC	CASGPQDRGGNGYTF
TRBV6-6	.	TRBJ1-2	.	TGTGCCAGCAGGCACTCCGGGGAGGGGAGCTATGGCTACACCTTC	CASRHSGEGSYGYTF
TRBV5-4	TRBD2	TRBJ2-7	.	TGTGCCAGCAGCGCGACTAGCGGGGGGGCCTACGAGCAGTACTTC	CASSATSGGAYEQYF
TRBV19	.	TRBJ1-2	.	TGTGCCAGTAGTTTCAGACAGGTGTGGGATGGCTACACCTTC	CASSFRQVWDGYTF
TRBV12-3/TRBV12-4	TRBD1	TRBJ2-5	.	TGTGCCAGCAGTCCCGGACAGGGAGAGACCCAGTACTTC	CASSPGQGETQYF
TRBV27	.	TRBJ1-5	.	TGTGCCAGCAGTTTATCGGGGAGTTTCCATCAGCCCCAGCATTTT	CASSLSGSFHQPQHF
TRBV5-1	TRBD1	TRBJ2-5	once	TGCGCCAGCAGCGATAGGACAGGGACTTTCAAAGAGACCCAGTACTTC	CASSDRTGTFKETQYF
TRBV7-8	.	TRBJ1-5	.	TGTGCCAGCAGCTTAATACGGGAACAGCCCCAGCATTTT	CASSLIREQPQHF
TRBV24-1	TRBD1	TRBJ1-5	.	TGTGCCACGGGACAGGTCAATCAGCCCCAGCATTTT	CATGQVNQPQHF
TRBV7-2	.	TRBJ1-2	.	TGTGCCAGCAGCTTAGGCAGAGGGTTGAGCTATGGCTACACCTTC	CASSLGRGLSYGYTF
TRBV6-5	.	TRBJ1-4	.	TGTGCCAGCACCCAACTCCTAAATGAAAAACTGTTTTTT	CASTQLLNEKLFF
TRBV7-9	.	TRBJ2-7	.	TGTGCCAGCAGCCCCAGGTATCGGGGGAGCGAGCAGTACTTC	CASSPRYRGSEQYF
TRBV7-9	TRBD1	TRBJ1-6	.	TGTGCCAGCAGCCGCGGACAGGGCGGACTCACACCCCTCCACTTT	CASSRGQGGLTPLHF